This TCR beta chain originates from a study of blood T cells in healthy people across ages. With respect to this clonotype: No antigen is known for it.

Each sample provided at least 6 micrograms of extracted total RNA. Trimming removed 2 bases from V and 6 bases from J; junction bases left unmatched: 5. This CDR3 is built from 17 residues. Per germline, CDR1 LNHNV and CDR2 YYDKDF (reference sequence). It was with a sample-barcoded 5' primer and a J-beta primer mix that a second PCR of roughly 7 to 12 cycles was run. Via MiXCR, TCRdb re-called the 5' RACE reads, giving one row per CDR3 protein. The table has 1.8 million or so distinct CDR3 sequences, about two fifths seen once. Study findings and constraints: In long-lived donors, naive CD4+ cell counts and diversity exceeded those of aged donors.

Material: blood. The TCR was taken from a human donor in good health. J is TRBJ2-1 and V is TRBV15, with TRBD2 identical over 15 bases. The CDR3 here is CATSRLGTSGGRNEQFF. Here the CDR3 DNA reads TGTGCCACCAGCAGACTTGGGACTAGCGGGGGGCGCAATGAGCAGTTCTTC.